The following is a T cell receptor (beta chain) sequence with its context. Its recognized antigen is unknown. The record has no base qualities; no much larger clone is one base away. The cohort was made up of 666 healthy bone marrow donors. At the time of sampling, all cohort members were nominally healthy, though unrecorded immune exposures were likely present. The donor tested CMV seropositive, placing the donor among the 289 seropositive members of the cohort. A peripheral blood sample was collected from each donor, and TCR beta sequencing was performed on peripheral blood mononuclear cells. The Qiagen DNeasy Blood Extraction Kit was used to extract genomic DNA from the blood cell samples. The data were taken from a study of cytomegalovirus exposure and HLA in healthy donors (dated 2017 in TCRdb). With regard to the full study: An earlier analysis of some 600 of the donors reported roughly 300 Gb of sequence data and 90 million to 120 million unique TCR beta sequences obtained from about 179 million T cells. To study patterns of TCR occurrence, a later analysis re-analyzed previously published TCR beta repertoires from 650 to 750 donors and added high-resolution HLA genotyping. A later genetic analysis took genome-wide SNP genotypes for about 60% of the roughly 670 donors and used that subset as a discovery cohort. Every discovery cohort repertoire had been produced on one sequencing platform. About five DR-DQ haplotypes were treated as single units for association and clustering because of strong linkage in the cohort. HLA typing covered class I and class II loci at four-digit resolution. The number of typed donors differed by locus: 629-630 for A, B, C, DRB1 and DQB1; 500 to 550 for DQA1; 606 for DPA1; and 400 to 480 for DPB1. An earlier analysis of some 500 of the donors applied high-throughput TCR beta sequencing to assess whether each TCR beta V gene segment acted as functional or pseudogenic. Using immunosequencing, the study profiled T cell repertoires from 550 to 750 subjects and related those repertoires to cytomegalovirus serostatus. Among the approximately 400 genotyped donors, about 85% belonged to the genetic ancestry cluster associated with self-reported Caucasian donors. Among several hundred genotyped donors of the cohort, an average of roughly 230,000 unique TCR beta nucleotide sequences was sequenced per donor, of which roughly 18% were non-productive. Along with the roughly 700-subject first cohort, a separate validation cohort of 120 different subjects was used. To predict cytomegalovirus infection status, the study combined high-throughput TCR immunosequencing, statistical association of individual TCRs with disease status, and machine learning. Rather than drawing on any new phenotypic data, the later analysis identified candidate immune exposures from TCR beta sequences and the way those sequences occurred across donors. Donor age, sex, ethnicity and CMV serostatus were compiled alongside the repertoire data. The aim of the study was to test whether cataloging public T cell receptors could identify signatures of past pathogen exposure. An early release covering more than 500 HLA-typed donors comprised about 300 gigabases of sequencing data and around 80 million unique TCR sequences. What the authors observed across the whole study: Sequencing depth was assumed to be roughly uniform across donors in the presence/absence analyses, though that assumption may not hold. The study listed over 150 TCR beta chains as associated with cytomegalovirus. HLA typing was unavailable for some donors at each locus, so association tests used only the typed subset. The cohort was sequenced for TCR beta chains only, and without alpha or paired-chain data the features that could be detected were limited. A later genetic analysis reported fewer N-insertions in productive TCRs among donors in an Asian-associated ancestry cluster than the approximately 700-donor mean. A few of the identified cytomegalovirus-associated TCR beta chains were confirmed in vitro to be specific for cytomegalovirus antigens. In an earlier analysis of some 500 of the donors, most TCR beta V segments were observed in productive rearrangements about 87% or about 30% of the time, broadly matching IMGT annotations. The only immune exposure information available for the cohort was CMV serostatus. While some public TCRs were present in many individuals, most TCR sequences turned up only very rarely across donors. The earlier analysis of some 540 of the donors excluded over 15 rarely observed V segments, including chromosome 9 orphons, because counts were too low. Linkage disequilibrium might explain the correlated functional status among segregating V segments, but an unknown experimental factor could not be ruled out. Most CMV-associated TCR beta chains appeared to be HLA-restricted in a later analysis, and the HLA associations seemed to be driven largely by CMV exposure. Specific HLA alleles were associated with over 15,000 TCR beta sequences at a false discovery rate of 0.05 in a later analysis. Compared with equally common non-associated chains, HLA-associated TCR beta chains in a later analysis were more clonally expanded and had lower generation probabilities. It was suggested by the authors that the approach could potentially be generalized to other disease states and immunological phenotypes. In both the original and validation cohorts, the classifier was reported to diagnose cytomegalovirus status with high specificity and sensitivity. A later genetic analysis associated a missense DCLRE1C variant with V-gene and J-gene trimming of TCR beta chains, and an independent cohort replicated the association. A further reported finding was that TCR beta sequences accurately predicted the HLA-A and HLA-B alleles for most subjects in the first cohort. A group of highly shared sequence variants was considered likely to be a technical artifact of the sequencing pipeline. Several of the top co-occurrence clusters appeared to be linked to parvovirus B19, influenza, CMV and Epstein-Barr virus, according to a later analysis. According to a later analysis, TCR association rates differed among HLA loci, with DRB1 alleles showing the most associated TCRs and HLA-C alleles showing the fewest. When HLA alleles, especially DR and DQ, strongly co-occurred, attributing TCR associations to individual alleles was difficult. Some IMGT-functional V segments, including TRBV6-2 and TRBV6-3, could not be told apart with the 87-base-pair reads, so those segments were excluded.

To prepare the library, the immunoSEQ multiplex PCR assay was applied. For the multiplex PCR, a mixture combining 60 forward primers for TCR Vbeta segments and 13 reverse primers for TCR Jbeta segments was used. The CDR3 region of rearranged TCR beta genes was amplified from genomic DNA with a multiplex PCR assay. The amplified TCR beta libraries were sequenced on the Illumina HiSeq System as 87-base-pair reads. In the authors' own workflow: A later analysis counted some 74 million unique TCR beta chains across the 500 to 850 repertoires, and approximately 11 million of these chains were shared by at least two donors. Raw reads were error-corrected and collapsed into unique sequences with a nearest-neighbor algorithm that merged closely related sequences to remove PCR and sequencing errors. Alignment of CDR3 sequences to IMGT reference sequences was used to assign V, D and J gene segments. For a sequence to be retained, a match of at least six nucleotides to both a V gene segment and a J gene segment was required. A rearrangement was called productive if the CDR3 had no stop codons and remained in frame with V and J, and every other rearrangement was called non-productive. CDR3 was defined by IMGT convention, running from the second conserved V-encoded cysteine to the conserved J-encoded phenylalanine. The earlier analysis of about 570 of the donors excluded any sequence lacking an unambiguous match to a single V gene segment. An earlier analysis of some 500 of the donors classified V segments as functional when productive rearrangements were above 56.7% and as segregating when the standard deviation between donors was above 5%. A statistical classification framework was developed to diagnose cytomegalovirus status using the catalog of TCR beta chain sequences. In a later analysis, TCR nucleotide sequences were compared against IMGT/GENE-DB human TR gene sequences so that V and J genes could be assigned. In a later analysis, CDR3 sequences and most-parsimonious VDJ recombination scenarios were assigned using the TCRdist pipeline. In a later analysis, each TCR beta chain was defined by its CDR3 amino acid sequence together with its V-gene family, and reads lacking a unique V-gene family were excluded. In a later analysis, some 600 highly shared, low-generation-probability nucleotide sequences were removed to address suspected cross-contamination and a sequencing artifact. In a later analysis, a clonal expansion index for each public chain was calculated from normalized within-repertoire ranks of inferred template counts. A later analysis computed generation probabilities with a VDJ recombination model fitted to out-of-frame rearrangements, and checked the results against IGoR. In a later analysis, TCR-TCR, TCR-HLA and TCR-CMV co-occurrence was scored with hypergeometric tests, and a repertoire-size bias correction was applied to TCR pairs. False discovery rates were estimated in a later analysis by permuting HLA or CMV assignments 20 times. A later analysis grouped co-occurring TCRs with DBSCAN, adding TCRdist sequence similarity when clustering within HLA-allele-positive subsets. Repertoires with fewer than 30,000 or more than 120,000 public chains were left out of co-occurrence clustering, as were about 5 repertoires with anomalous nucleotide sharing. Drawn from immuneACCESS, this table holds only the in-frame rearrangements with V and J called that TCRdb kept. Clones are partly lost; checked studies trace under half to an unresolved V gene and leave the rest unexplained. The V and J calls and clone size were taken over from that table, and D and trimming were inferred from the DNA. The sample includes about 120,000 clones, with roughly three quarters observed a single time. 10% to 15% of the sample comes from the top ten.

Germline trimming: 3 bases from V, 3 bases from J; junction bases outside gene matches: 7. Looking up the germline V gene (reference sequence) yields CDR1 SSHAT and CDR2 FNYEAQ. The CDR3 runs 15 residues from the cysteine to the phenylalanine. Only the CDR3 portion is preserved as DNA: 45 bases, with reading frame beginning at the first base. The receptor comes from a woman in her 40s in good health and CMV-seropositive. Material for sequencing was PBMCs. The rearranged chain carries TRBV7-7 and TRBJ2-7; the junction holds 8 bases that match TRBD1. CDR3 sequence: CASSLDREKGYEQYF. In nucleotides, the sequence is TGTGCCAGCAGCTTGGACAGGGAGAAGGGCTACGAGCAGTACTTC.